These 21 T cell receptor beta chains came from one sample sequenced in a study of blood T cells in healthy people across ages. A second PCR of about 7 to 11 cycles used a sample-barcoded 5' primer and a J-beta primer mix. TCRdb ran MiXCR on the 5' RACE reads and lists one entry per CDR3 protein. The sample holds 1.5 million to 2 million distinct CDR3 sequences; around 40% are singletons and the top ten take about 23%. Sequencing input: blood. These receptors all stem from a human donor in good health.

CDR3 in amino acids: CASSGPGANYGYTF. As DNA, the CDR3 is TGTGCCAGCAGCGGCCCAGGAGCTAACTATGGCTACACCTTC. The chain joins TRBV9 to TRBJ1-2, with D hard to call. Germline V lookup: CDR1 SGDLS, CDR2 YYNGEE. V lost 3 bases and J lost 0, with 9 bases in between. The CDR3 spans 14 residues.

This chain uses TRBV5-1 with TRBJ2-7; 7 bases align to TRBD2. This CDR3 comprises 13 residues. Losses at the gene ends were 5 bases for V and 6 bases for J; bases not matched to a gene: 8. CDR1 SGHRS and CDR2 YFSETQ come from the germline V gene. CDR3 nucleotide sequence: TGCGCCAGCAGGGCCGGGACTAATGGCGAGCAGTACTTC. Translating it yields CASRAGTNGEQYF.

The chain uses TRBV6-1 and TRBJ1-2; 7 bases are shared with TRBD1. The J segment lost 9 bases and the V segment lost 2 bases, leaving 9 bases of the junction unmatched. The CDR3 totals 14 residues. Germline CDR1 is MNHNS and CDR2 is SASEGT. The CDR3 here is CASSEFVTGFRYTF. DNA for the CDR3: TGTGCCAGCAGTGAATTCGTGACAGGGTTTCGCTACACCTTC.

The CDR3 protein is CASSLTGTLFARQYF. For the CDR3, the DNA is TGTGCCAGCAGTCTAACCGGGACTCTTTTTGCAAGGCAGTACTTC. The chain employs TRBV6-2 or TRBV6-3 and TRBJ2-5; TRBD2 might be the D (6 bases). V gave up 5 bases and J gave up 11 bases, with 24 bases separating them. This CDR3 region has 15 residues. Per germline, CDR1 MNHEY and CDR2 SVGEGT.

This clonotype came up a few times. A junction boundary mismatches the germline segment, possibly from a read error. This chain uses TRBV4-3 with TRBJ1-1; D call uncertain. The CDR3 spans 13 residues. Germline loops: CDR1 LGHNA, CDR2 YSLEER. CDR3 in DNA: TGCGCCAGCAGCCGCGCGGAGGGCACTGAGGCTTTCTTT. This codes for CASSRAEGTEAFF.

The chain recombines TRBV12-3 or TRBV12-4 with TRBJ1-1; the D is unclear. V was cut by 9 bases and J by 4 bases, with 9 bases left in between. CDR3 size: 11 residues. CDR3 in amino acids: CASQVSTEAFF. DNA of the CDR3: TGTGCCAGTCAAGTATCCACTGAAGCTTTCTTT.

CDR3 DNA: TGCAGCGTTGATCGACAGGACATGTGGTATGGCTACACCTTC. As protein: CSVDRQDMWYGYTF. The V and J genes are TRBV29-1 and TRBJ1-2, with a tentative D call TRBD1 (6 bases). The V gene's germline CDR1 is SQVTM and CDR2 ANQGSEA. CDR3 length: 14 amino acids. V was trimmed by 3 bases and J by 5 bases, leaving 16 bases between them.

The chain links TRBV5-1 to TRBJ2-7, with TRBD1 identical over 8 bases. Germline V gene data show CDR1 as SGHRS and CDR2 as YFSETQ. The CDR3 consists of 13 residues. After removal of 7 bases from V and 3 bases from J, the junction contained 6 bases not matched to a gene. This chain's CDR3 is CASQGAEGYEQYF. The CDR3 nucleotides are TGCGCCAGCCAGGGGGCAGAAGGCTACGAGCAGTACTTC.

The chain employs TRBV2 and TRBJ2-1, with 7 bases matching TRBD1. The CDR3 consists of 15 residues. In germline, CDR1 is SNHLY, CDR2 FYNNEI. Trimming removed 2 bases from V and 4 bases from J; junction bases left unmatched: 5. This CDR3 is CASSEQGVGYNEQFF. In nucleotides, the CDR3 is TGTGCCAGCAGTGAACAGGGGGTCGGGTACAATGAGCAGTTCTTC.

The table lists this clonotype with a few counts. The genes are TRBV7-9 and TRBJ2-7; D not resolved. Germline V gives CDR1 SEHNR, CDR2 FQNEAQ (reference sequence). V was clipped by 1 base and J by 1 base, with 14 bases between them. The CDR3 is 16 residues long. The CDR3 here is CASSLEDVRQSYEQYF. CDR3 sequence (DNA): TGTGCCAGCAGCTTAGAAGACGTGAGGCAGTCCTACGAGCAGTACTTC.

The genes are TRBV12-3 or TRBV12-4 and TRBJ2-7; D is unclear. Trimming pared 3 bases from V and 3 bases from J, leaving 12 bases between. CDR3 length equals 14 residues. CDR3 bases: TGTGCCAGCAGTTTGGCCCTCGCTCTCTACGAGCAGTACTTC. Translation: CASSLALALYEQYF.

This clonotype was observed at least ten times. V usage is TRBV12-3 or TRBV12-4 and J usage is TRBJ2-3; D call uncertain. The CDR3 runs 14 residues. Trimming left V 5 bases short and J 0 bases short, with 9 bases between. The CDR3 DNA reads TGTGCCAGCAGTCCGCTGGCCAGCACAGATACGCAGTATTTT. It yields the protein CASSPLASTDTQYF.

Notes on this clonotype: One end of the junction does not line up with germline, which may come from a read error. The chain is built from TRBV2 and TRBJ2-3; D is possibly TRBD2 (5 bases). This CDR3 comprises 15 residues. Germline CDR1 and CDR2: SNHLY and FYNNEI. CDR3 loop: CASSEGLAVTDTQYF. The CDR3 DNA sequence: TGTGCCAGCAGCGAAGGGCTAGCTGTCACAGATACGCAGTATTTT.

The chain couples TRBV7-6 to TRBJ2-5, with 7 bases that match TRBD1. The tail of the sequence fits TRBJ2-7 better, so the J call may be wrong. The CDR3 spans 14 residues. Germline V CDR1 and CDR2: SGHVS, FNYEAQ. This CDR3 reads CASSVGQASDEQYF. The DNA of the CDR3 is TGTGCCAGCAGCGTAGGACAGGCTTCGGACGAGCAGTACTTC.

The rearrangement joins TRBV4-1 to TRBJ1-4; D gene uncertain. This CDR3 is built from 14 residues. Between the trimmed V and J ends, which lost 0 bases and 4 bases, there was a span of 6 bases. Germline CDR1 is MGHRA and CDR2 is YSYEKL. The CDR3 loop reads CASSQEDFNEKLFF. In nucleotides, the CDR3 is TGCGCCAGCAGCCAAGAGGACTTTAATGAAAAACTGTTTTTT.

The chain is built from TRBV12-3 or TRBV12-4 and TRBJ1-2, with D unclear. Trimming left V 4 bases short and J 7 bases short, with 10 bases between. The CDR3 has 12 amino acids. The CDR3 DNA reads TGTGCCAGCAGTTGGGGTTTGGCTGGCTACACCTTC. Translated, it gives CASSWGLAGYTF.

This clonotype showed up many times. The V gene is TRBV29-1, the J gene TRBJ2-1, with 7 bases aligning to TRBD1. Germline V lookup: CDR1 SQVTM, CDR2 ANQGSEA. This CDR3 region has 12 residues. Unmatched junction bases numbered 0, after V lost 1 base and J lost 6 bases. Here the CDR3 DNA reads TGCAGCGTTGAAGGGACAGGCAATGAGCAGTTCTTC. Protein: CSVEGTGNEQFF.

J is TRBJ1-2 and V is TRBV5-6; 9 bases map to TRBD1. In germline, CDR1 is SGHDT, CDR2 YYEEEE. V was pared by 5 bases and J by 0 bases, with 5 bases of the junction left unmatched. The CDR3 has 15 residues. The CDR3 spells CASSRDRGTNYGYTF. DNA of the CDR3: TGTGCCAGCAGTAGAGACAGGGGGACTAACTATGGCTACACCTTC.

Note on this clonotype: The germline gene is not matched at one end of the junction; a read error may be the cause. The chain employs TRBV2 and TRBJ2-3; D is unclear. Germline V lookup: CDR1 SNHLY, CDR2 FYNNEI. The CDR3 is 14 amino acids. CDR3 nucleotides: TGTGCCAGCAGCGACTTTTCCCCCACAGATACGCGGTATTTT. Translated, it gives CASSDFSPTDTRYF.

A word on this clonotype: The junction departs from germline at one end; a sequencing error may be responsible. V usage is TRBV27 and J usage is TRBJ1-1; possibly TRBD1 for D (5 bases). The germline gives CDR1 MNHEY, CDR2 SMNVEV (reference sequence). This CDR3 is 15 amino acids long. In DNA form, the CDR3 reads TGTGCCAGCAGTTCGCGGCCCAACGAGGACACTGAGGCTTTCTTT. It yields the protein CASSSRPNEDTEAFF.

CDR3 DNA sequence: TGTGCCAGCAGCTCACCCGACAGGGCCGCGAACACTGAAGCTTTCTTT. This sequence encodes CASSSPDRAANTEAFF. The chain employs TRBV7-9 and TRBJ1-1; 7 bases are a match to TRBD1. In germline, CDR1 is SEHNR, CDR2 FQNEAQ (reference sequence). This CDR3 comprises 16 residues. After removal of 4 bases from V and 1 base from J, the junction contained 9 bases not matched to a gene.